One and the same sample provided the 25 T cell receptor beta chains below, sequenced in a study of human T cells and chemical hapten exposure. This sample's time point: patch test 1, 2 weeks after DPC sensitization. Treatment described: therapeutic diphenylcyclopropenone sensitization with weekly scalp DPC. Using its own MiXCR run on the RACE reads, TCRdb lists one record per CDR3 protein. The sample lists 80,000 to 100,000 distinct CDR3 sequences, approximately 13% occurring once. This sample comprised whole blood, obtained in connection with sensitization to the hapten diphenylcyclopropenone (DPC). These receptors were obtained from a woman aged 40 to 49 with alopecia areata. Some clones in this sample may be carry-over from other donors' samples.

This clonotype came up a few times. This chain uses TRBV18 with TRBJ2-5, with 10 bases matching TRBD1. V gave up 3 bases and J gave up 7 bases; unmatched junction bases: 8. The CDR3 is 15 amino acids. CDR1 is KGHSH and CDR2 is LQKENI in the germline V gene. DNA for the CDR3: TGTGCCAGCTCACCGGGGACAGGGGCACCGGGGACCCAGTACTTC. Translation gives CASSPGTGAPGTQYF.

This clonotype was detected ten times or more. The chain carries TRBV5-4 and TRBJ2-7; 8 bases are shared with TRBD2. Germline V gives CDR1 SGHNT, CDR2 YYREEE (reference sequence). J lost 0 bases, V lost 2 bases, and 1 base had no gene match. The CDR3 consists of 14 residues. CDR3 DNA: TGTGCCAGCAGCTTTAGCGGGAACTCCTACGAGCAGTACTTC. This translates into CASSFSGNSYEQYF.

This CDR3 reads CAWSVPGLAVRGAGELFF. The DNA of the CDR3 is TGTGCCTGGAGTGTACCTGGACTAGCGGTTCGGGGGGCCGGGGAGCTGTTTTTT. The chain has TRBV30 and TRBJ2-2, with TRBD2 identical over 10 bases. Germline-derived CDR1 and CDR2 are GTSNPN and SVGIG (reference sequence). The CDR3 is 18 amino acids. Trimming removed 0 bases from V and 6 bases from J; junction bases left unmatched: 13.

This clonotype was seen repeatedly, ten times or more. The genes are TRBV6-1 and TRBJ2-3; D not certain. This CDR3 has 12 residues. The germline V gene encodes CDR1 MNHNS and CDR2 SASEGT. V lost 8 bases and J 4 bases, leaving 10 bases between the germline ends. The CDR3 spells CASHRVPDTQYF. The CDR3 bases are TGTGCCAGCCACCGCGTCCCAGATACGCAGTATTTT.

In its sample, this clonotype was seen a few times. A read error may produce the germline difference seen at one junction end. The CDR3 bases are TGTGCTAGCAGCGGCGGGACATCCCACTCTGGGGCCAACGTCCTGACTTTC. Amino acid sequence: CASSGGTSHSGANVLTF. This chain links TRBV7-7 with TRBJ2-6; D is perhaps TRBD1 or TRBD2 (6 bases each). CDR1 is SSHAT, CDR2 FNYEAQ, per germline (reference sequence). This CDR3 is built from 17 residues.

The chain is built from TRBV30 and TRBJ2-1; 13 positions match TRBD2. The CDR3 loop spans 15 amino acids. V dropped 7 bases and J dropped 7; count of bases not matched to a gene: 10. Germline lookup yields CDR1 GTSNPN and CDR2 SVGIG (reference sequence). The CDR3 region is CASRSWGLAGNEQFF. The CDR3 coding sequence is TGTGCCTCCCGCTCGTGGGGACTAGCGGGGAATGAGCAGTTCTTC.

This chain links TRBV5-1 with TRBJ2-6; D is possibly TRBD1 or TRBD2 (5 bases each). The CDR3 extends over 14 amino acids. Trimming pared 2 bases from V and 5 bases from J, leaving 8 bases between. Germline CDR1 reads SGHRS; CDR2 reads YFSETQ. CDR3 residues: CASSFSGRANVLTF. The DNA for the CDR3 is TGCGCCAGCAGCTTTTCGGGGCGGGCCAACGTCCTGACTTTC.

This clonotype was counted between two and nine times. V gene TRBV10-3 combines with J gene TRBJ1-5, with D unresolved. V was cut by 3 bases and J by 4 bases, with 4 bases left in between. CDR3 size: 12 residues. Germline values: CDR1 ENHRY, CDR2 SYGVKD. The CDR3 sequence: CAISDRNQPQHF. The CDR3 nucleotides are TGTGCCATCAGTGACAGAAATCAGCCCCAGCATTTT.

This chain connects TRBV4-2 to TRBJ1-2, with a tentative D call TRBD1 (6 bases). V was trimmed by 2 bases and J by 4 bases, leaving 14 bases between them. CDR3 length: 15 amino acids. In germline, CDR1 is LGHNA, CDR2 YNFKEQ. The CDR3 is CASSQYWAGAYGYTF. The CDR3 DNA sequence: TGTGCCAGCAGCCAATACTGGGCAGGGGCCTATGGCTACACCTTC.

CDR3 region: CASRWTGDQPQHF. CDR3 coding DNA: TGTGCCAGCAGATGGACAGGGGATCAGCCCCAGCATTTT. The chain employs TRBV2 and TRBJ1-5; 9 bases match TRBD1. CDR3 size: 13 residues. From germline, CDR1 is SNHLY and CDR2 FYNNEI. The junction had 2 bases not matched to a gene; V was cut back by 6 bases and J by 5 bases.

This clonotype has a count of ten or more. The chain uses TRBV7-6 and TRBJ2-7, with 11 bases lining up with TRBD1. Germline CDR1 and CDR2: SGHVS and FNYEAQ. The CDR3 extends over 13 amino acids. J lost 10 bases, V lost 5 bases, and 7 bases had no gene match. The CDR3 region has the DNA TGTGCCAGCAGCGGACAGGGGGCGAGGCCACAGTACTTC. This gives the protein CASSGQGARPQYF.

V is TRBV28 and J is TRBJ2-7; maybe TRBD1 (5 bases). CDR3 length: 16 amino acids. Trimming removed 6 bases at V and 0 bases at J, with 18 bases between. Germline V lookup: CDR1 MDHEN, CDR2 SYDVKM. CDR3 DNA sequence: TGTGCCAGCAGGGCGGTGGCAGGGTTGTCCTCCTACGAGCAGTACTTC. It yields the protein CASRAVAGLSSYEQYF.

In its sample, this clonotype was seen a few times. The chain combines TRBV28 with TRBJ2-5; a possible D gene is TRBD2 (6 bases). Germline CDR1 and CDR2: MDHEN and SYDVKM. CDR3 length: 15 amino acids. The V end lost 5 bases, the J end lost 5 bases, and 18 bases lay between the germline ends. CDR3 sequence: CASSPRSGGAETQYF. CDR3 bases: TGTGCCAGCAGTCCACGATCCGGCGGGGCGGAGACCCAGTACTTC.

CDR3 coding DNA: TGTGCCAGCAGGAAGGGGGCTATGAGCTCTGGGGCCAACGTCCTGACTTTC. Its translation: CASRKGAMSSGANVLTF. V usage is TRBV7-9 and J usage is TRBJ2-6, with TRBD1 matching over 7 bases. Germline CDR1 is SEHNR and CDR2 is FQNEAQ (reference sequence). This CDR3 has 17 amino acids. V lost 6 bases to trimming and J lost 0 bases; unmatched junction nucleotides: 8.

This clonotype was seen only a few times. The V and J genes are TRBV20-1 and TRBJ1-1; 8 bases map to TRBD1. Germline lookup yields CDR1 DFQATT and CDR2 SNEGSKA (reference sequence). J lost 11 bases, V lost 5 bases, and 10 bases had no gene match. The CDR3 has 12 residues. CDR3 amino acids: CSASTRRGHAFF. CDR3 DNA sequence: TGCAGTGCTTCGACGCGCAGGGGGCATGCTTTCTTT.

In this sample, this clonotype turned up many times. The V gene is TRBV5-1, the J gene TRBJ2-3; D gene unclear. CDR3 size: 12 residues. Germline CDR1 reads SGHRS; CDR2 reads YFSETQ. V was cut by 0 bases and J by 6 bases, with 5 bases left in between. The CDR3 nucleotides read TGCGCCAGCAGCTTGGGCGGTGATACGCAGTATTTT. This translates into CASSLGGDTQYF.

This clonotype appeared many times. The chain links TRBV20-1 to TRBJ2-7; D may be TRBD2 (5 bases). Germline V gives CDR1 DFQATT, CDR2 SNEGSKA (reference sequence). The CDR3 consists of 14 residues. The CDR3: CRAGGGRSAYEQYF. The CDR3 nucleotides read TGCAGGGCCGGTGGAGGCCGATCTGCCTACGAGCAGTACTTC.

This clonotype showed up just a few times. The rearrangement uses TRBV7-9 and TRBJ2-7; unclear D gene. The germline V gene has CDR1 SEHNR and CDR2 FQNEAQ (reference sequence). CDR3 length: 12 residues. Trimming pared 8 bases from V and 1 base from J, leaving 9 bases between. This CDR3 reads CASDAVSYEQYF. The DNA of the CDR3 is TGTGCCAGCGACGCCGTTTCCTACGAGCAGTACTTC.

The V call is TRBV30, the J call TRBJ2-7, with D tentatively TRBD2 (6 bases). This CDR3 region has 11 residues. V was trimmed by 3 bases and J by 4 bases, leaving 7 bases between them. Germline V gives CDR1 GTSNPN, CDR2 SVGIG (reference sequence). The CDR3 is CAWSRGYEQYF. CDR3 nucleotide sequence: TGTGCCTGGAGCCGGGGGTACGAGCAGTACTTC. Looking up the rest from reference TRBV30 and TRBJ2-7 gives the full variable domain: SQTIHQWPATLVQPVGSPLSLECTVEGTSNPNLYWYRQAAGRGLQLLFYSVGIGQISSEVPQNLSASRPQDRQFILSSKKLLLSDSGFYLCAWSRGYEQYFGPGTRLTVT.

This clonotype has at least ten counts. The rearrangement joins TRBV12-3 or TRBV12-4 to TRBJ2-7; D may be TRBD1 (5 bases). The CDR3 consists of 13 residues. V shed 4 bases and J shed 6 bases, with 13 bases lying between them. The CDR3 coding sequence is TGTGCCAGCAGTTCCTCCAGGGTCCTCGAGCAGTACTTC. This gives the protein CASSSSRVLEQYF.

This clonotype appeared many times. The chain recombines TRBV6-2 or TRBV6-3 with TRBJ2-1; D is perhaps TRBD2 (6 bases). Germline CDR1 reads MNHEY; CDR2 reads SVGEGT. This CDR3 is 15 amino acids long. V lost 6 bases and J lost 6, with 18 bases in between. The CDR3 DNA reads TGTGCCAGCAGGGAAATTCGTCTAGCGTTCAATGAGCAGTTCTTC. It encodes CASREIRLAFNEQFF.

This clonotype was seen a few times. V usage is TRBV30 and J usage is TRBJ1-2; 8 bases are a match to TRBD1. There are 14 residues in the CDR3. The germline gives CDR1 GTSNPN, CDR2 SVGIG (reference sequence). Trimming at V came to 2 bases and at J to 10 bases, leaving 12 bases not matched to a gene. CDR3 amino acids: CAWSYRTGPRVYTF. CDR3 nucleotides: TGTGCCTGGAGTTATCGGACAGGGCCCAGAGTCTACACCTTC.

The CDR3 here is CASSLSLTSGGGNEQFF. CDR3 DNA: TGTGCCAGCAGTTTAAGCCTGACTAGCGGAGGGGGCAATGAGCAGTTCTTC. This chain joins TRBV12-3 or TRBV12-4 and TRBJ2-1, with 9 positions matching TRBD2. V shed 2 bases, J shed 6 bases, and the junction held 11 bases outside the gene matches. The CDR3 is 17 residues long.

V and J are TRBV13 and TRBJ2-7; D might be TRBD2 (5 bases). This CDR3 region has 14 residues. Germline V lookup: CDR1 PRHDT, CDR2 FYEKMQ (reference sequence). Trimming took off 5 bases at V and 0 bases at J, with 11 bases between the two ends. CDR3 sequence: CASSSVGLSYEQYF. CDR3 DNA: TGTGCCAGCAGCAGTGTCGGACTCTCCTACGAGCAGTACTTC.

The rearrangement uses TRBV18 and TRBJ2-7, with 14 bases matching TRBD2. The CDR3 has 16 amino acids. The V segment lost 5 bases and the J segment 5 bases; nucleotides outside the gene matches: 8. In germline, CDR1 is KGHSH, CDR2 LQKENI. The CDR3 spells CASSLFGLAGGHEQYF. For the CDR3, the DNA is TGTGCCAGCTCATTGTTCGGACTAGCGGGAGGTCACGAGCAGTACTTC.